The present T cell receptor (beta chain) was sequenced within a study of T cells in Graves' hyperthyroidism and ophthalmopathy. It was RNA transcripts that yielded the amplified TCR beta CDR3 regions. The HTBI primer set drove a first-round RT-PCR of the TCR CDR3. TCRdb reprocessed the multiplex PCR reads with MiXCR, giving one entry per CDR3 protein. Among roughly 93,000 distinct CDR3 sequences listed, about 51% were seen once. Germline CDR1 reads SNHLY; CDR2 reads FYNNEI. CDR3 length: 13 residues. The ends lost 6 bases at V and 8 bases at J; junction bases unmatched: 7. This chain joins TRBV2 and TRBJ1-1, with 9 bases that match TRBD1. The source is a woman between 35 and 50 years old with Graves' hyperthyroidism. The sequenced sample was blood. The CDR3 spells CASRDRGRVEAFF. The CDR3 nucleotides are TGTGCCAGCAGGGACAGGGGCCGCGTGGAAGCTTTCTTT.